A single T cell receptor (beta chain) is shown here with its context. Here immunoSEQ multiplex PCR was the method, and the copy in TCRdb shows in-frame clones only, minus some. The profile covers around 68,000 clones, with about 97% appearing a single time and about 0.28% taken by the ten largest. Per the germline V gene, CDR1 is SNHLY and CDR2 is FYNNEI. The CDR3 has 12 amino acids. V shed 7 bases and J shed 4 bases, with 9 bases lying between them. This sample stems from a study of technical replicates of blood from several donors. This receptor was identified in a human donor in good health. The chain recombines TRBV2 with TRBJ2-3; the D gene is possibly TRBD2 (6 bases). Sequenced: T cells isolated from PBMCs. CDR3 in DNA: TGTGCCAGCAAACCGGGAGCAGATACGCAGTATTTT. This gives the protein CASKPGADTQYF. The variable domain in full, with the rest retrieved from reference TRBV2 and TRBJ2-3, is EPEVTQTPSHQVTQMGQEVILRCVPISNHLYFYWYRQILGQKVEFLVSFYNNEISEKSEIFDDQFSVERPDGSNFTLKIRSTKLEDSAMYFCASKPGADTQYFGPGTRLTVL.